The source of this T cell receptor beta chain is a study of persistence of HIV-infected CD4 T cells. Concerning this clone itself: Antigen specificity is unknown.

Germline loops: CDR1 SGHKS, CDR2 YYEKEE (reference sequence). Trimming removed 5 bases from V and 4 bases from J; junction bases left unmatched: 5. The CDR3 spans 15 residues. Sequencing used immunoSEQ version 4 in survey mode. Sequenced by immunoSEQ multiplex PCR; TCRdb stores in-frame clones only, minus some. The table shows fewer than 50,000 clones, with 91% occurring only once. This nonspecific control used anti-CD3/anti-CD28 bead stimulation of CD4+ T cells. CD4+ T cells upregulating both CD40 ligand and CD69 were sorted as responding cells. This sequence was found in an adult man with HIV who was CMV-seropositive. The V and J genes are TRBV5-5 and TRBJ2-1, with 11 bases aligning to TRBD1. The specimen was CD4+ T cells sorted from PBMCs after roughly 20-hour stimulation, collected from a patient who received antiretroviral therapy. The CDR3 loop is CASRQGQGEYNEQFF. DNA of the CDR3: TGTGCCAGCAGACAGGGACAGGGGGAATACAATGAGCAGTTCTTC.